This T cell receptor beta chain was identified during a study of blood T cell repertoires in COVID-19. Study-level information: Sites in the United States, Italy and Spain provided acute and convalescent COVID-19 samples. From T cells, B-cell-depleted T cells, or PBMCs came the material, which was cDNA or gDNA.

Original analysis: It was from reference gene primer amplification that nucleated cell counts were estimated. Only in-frame clones appear in the TCRdb table, and some are missing; sequencing was by immunoSEQ multiplex PCR. Clone size and the V and J calls come from that table; the DNA yielded D and trimming. This sample has almost 300,000 clones, with approximately 86% found just once. The CDR3 spans 14 residues. The germline gives CDR1 SEHNR, CDR2 FQNEAQ (reference sequence). V was cut by 1 base and J by 4 bases, with 11 bases left in between. This TCR was sampled from a man in his sixties or seventies with acute or convalescent COVID-19. The chain joins TRBV7-9 to TRBJ2-7; D is ambiguous. Input material: peripheral blood. The CDR3 DNA reads as TGTGCCAGCAGCTTAGGTGGCGGATCTTACGAGCAGTACTTC. It codes for CASSLGGGSYEQYF.